The entry below gives a single T cell receptor (beta chain) sequence along with its context. Its specificity is unknown. The sample originates from a study of vaccination effects on CD4 cells after COVID-19. Notes on the study in general: Early post-infection timepoints were absent, and convalescent patients were few.

The CDR3 is 17 amino acids. V lost 7 bases, J lost 4 bases, and 13 bases stayed unmatched. Germline-derived CDR1 and CDR2 are GTSNPN and SVGIG (reference sequence). Sequencing was performed with immunoSEQ multiplex PCR; in TCRdb, only in-frame clones are kept and a portion is missing. The table includes fewer than 30,000 clones, about 80% detected once. Expansion of antigen-specific CD4+ T cells with viral peptide pools was carried out by the ViraFEST assay before sequencing. Following a roughly 10-day culture, CD4+ T cells were purified. Negative nucleocapsid antibody tests before and after vaccination confirmed no previous SARS-CoV-2 infection. It was with roughly 11 IU/ml IL-2 and around 9.9 ug/ml peptides that 1.8 million or so PBMC per well were cultured. It was on days 3 and 7 that half the medium was replaced with IL-2 medium.

The chain links TRBV30 to TRBJ2-5; 15 bases line up with TRBD2. This sequence was found in a human donor who received a COVID-19 vaccine. Sequencing was performed on CD4+ T cells from PBMCs cultured with SARS-CoV-2 spike peptides, taken before COVID-19 vaccination. In nucleotides, the CDR3 is TGTGCCTCAAAGGGGACTAGCGGGAGGTTTGAGGGAGAGACCCAGTACTTC. Translated: CASKGTSGRFEGETQYF.